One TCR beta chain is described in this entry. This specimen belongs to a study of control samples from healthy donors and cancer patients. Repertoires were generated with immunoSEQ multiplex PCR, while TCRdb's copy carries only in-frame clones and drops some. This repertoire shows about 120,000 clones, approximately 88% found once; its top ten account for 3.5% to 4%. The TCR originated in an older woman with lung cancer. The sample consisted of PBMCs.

CDR3 residues: CASRLQGANSPLHF. The CDR3 DNA follows: TGTGCCAGCAGGTTACAGGGGGCTAATTCACCCCTCCACTTT. The V gene is TRBV5-8, the J gene TRBJ1-6; the match to TRBD1 covers 9 bases. The length of the CDR3 is 14 residues. Germline V CDR1 and CDR2: SGHTS, YDEGEE. The V segment lost 5 bases and the J segment 6 bases; nucleotides outside the gene matches: 3.